The 24 T cell receptor beta chains below come from one sample, sequenced in a study of a mutant IDH1 vaccine in newly diagnosed glioma. Data came from immunoSEQ multiplex PCR; TCRdb stores just in-frame clones and leaves some out. The profile shows around 50,000 clones, roughly 89% of them singletons. Time point indicated: baseline, week 1 (first vaccination visit). Treatment defined: pre-vaccination baseline after standard-of-care therapy. Sequencing used PBMCs, obtained from a glioma patient treated with radiotherapy, temozolomide or both. The receptor source for this set is a man in his forties or fifties with glioma.

V usage is TRBV19 and J usage is TRBJ2-5; D gene unclear. Germline values: CDR1 LNHDA, CDR2 SQIVND (reference sequence). The CDR3 is 12 amino acids. Deletions cut 5 bases from V and 2 bases from J, with 6 bases between. The CDR3 nucleotides are TGTGCCAGTAGTTTCGGACAAGAGACCCAGTACTTC. As protein: CASSFGQETQYF. The full variable domain, its missing parts supplied by reference TRBV19 and TRBJ2-5, is DGGITQSPKYLFRKEGQNVTLSCEQNLNHDAMYWYRQDPGQGLRLIYYSQIVNDFQKGDIAEGYSVSREKKESFPLTVTSAQKNPTAFYLCASSFGQETQYFGPGTRLLVL.

This chain connects TRBV5-4 to TRBJ2-2; unclear D gene. CDR3 size: 15 residues. In germline, CDR1 is SGHNT, CDR2 YYREEE (reference sequence). V lost 2 bases and J lost 0, with 8 bases in between. The CDR3 bases are TGTGCCAGCAGCTTCGGACCATCGAACACCGGGGAGCTGTTTTTT. This sequence encodes CASSFGPSNTGELFF. Together with reference TRBV5-4 and TRBJ2-2, the CDR3 gives the full variable domain: ETGVTQSPTHLIKTRGQQVTLRCSSQSGHNTVSWYQQALGQGPQFIFQYYREEENGRGNFPPRFSGLQFPNYSSELNVNALELDDSALYLCASSFGPSNTGELFFGEGSRLTVL.

Note on this clone: Sequence at one end of the junction differs from germline and may be a read error. The chain links TRBV7-6 to TRBJ1-5; 8 bases are a match to TRBD1. The length of the CDR3 is 17 residues. Germline V gene data show CDR1 as SGHVS and CDR2 as FNYEAQ. This CDR3 reads CASSSTGGWLSNQPQHF. CDR3 bases: TGCGCCAGCAGCTCCACAGGGGGGTGGCTCAGCAATCAGCCCCAGCATTTT.

This chain uses TRBV7-9 with TRBJ1-1, with 7 bases fitting TRBD1. Germline V gene sequence: CDR1 SEHNR, CDR2 FQNEAQ (reference sequence). The CDR3 spans 18 residues. J lost 4 bases, V lost 3 bases, and 17 bases had no gene match. CDR3 DNA: TGTGCCAGCAGCTTGCGTGTGTCTGCGACAGGGCAGAGCACTGAAGCTTTCTTT. It translates to CASSLRVSATGQSTEAFF.

V is TRBV19 and J is TRBJ1-1; no reliable D call. The CDR3 covers 12 residues. Germline V CDR1 and CDR2: LNHDA, SQIVND (reference sequence). With 3 bases removed from V and 7 bases from J, the gap between germline ends came to 9 bases. CDR3 protein: CASSIGSIEAFF. The DNA of the CDR3 is TGTGCCAGTAGTATCGGATCTATTGAAGCTTTCTTT.

The chain joins TRBV6-4 to TRBJ2-1; a possible D gene is TRBD1 (6 bases). This CDR3 comprises 15 residues. Trimming took 8 bases from V and 6 from J, leaving 20 bases between them. Germline values: CDR1 MRHNA, CDR2 SNTAGT. DNA of the CDR3: TGTGCCAGCGGGGACCACCCACAGGGCCTCAATGAGCAGTTCTTC. It codes for CASGDHPQGLNEQFF.

This chain links TRBV27 with TRBJ2-7; 11 nucleotides line up with TRBD2. After removal of 0 bases from V and 4 bases from J, the junction contained 2 bases not matched to a gene. The CDR3 length is 15 residues. The germline CDR1 and CDR2 sequences are MNHEY and SMNVEV (reference sequence). The CDR3 reads CASSLSLAGVYEQYF. CDR3 bases: TGTGCCAGCAGTTTATCACTAGCGGGAGTGTACGAGCAGTACTTC.

This chain links TRBV5-8 with TRBJ2-7; 8 bases align to TRBD1. CDR3 length equals 15 residues. From germline, CDR1 is SGHTS and CDR2 YDEGEE. The V segment lost 0 bases and the J segment 2 bases; nucleotides outside the gene matches: 4. The CDR3 nucleotides read TGTGCCAGCAGCTTGGCAGGGGGCTTGGCCTACGAGCAGTACTTC. Encoded protein: CASSLAGGLAYEQYF.

The chain joins TRBV19 to TRBJ2-5; 7 bases are shared with TRBD2. This CDR3 comprises 15 residues. Germline assignment: CDR1 LNHDA and CDR2 SQIVND (reference sequence). Germline trimming cut 5 bases from V and 7 bases from J; bases unmatched to any gene: 13. CDR3 sequence reads: CASSLRDYRSGTQYF. The CDR3, as DNA: TGTGCCAGTAGTCTCCGGGACTACCGGTCGGGGACCCAGTACTTC.

The chain couples TRBV9 to TRBJ2-4, with 13 positions matching TRBD2. V lost 4 bases and J lost 6; bases outside the gene matches: 4. This CDR3 region has 15 residues. Germline CDR1 and CDR2: SGDLS and YYNGEE. This chain's CDR3 is CASSRGLAGVNIQYF. In nucleotides, the CDR3 is TGTGCCAGCAGCCGTGGACTAGCGGGAGTAAACATTCAGTACTTC.

The chain recombines TRBV28 with TRBJ1-5; the D gene is possibly TRBD1 (6 bases). The CDR3 runs to 14 residues. Trimming left V 7 bases short and J 3 bases short, with 13 bases between. Per germline, CDR1 MDHEN and CDR2 SYDVKM. The DNA for the CDR3 is TGTGCCAGCACCAGAGGGGGGAACAATCAGCCCCAGCATTTT. It encodes CASTRGGNNQPQHF.

This chain connects TRBV6-6 to TRBJ1-5; TRBD1 might be the D (6 bases). Germline CDR1 reads MNHNY; CDR2 reads SVGAGI (reference sequence). This CDR3 comprises 14 residues. Trimming stripped 6 bases from V and 1 base from J, with 10 bases between. CDR3 sequence reads: CASRPGTSNQPQHF. CDR3 DNA: TGTGCCAGCAGACCCGGGACAAGCAATCAGCCCCAGCATTTT.

The chain has TRBV14 and TRBJ1-1; tentative D call: TRBD1 (6 bases). With 4 bases removed from V and 3 bases from J, the gap between germline ends came to 18 bases. CDR1 and CDR2 from the germline V gene are SGHDN and FVKESK. The CDR3 is 16 amino acids. CDR3 in DNA: TGTGCCAGCAGCCTAATGGGGGCGCAGCGGGACACTGAAGCTTTCTTT. Its translation: CASSLMGAQRDTEAFF.

V usage is TRBV11-2 and J usage is TRBJ1-1; D remains unclear. Looked up from germline, CDR1 is SGHAT and CDR2 is FQNNGV. V shed 5 bases and J shed 11 bases, with 21 bases lying between them. This CDR3 contains 14 residues. This chain's CDR3 is CASSVYGPSGGAFF. Here the CDR3 DNA reads TGTGCCAGCAGCGTGTACGGGCCATCTGGAGGGGCTTTCTTT.

V is TRBV6-1 and J is TRBJ1-1; TRBD1 matches at 10 bases. CDR1 and CDR2 from the germline V gene are MNHNS and SASEGT. The CDR3 is 14 residues long. Trimming at V came to 7 bases and at J to 5 bases, leaving 7 bases not matched to a gene. CDR3 nucleotide sequence: TGTGCCAGCACCGGGGGGACAGGGGAAACTGAAGCTTTCTTT. Translating gives CASTGGTGETEAFF.

The chain uses TRBV27 and TRBJ2-6; D remains ambiguous. This CDR3 comprises 14 residues. The V end was cut by 5 bases, the J end by 2 bases, with 7 bases between. Germline V gives CDR1 MNHEY, CDR2 SMNVEV (reference sequence). The CDR3: CASSVLTGANVLTF. CDR3 bases: TGTGCCAGCAGTGTACTTACTGGGGCCAACGTCCTGACTTTC.

The chain carries TRBV6-5 and TRBJ2-5, with D hard to call. The ends were cut back, 0 bases at V and 9 bases at J, with 14 bases in the middle. The CDR3 loop spans 14 amino acids. Germline values: CDR1 MNHEY, CDR2 SVGAGI. CDR3 protein: CASSYSPTAWPQYF. DNA of the CDR3: TGTGCCAGCAGTTACTCCCCCACAGCATGGCCCCAGTACTTC.

V and J are TRBV5-6 and TRBJ2-1; unclear D gene. In germline, CDR1 is SGHDT, CDR2 YYEEEE. The ends were cut back, 2 bases at V and 9 bases at J, with 9 bases in the middle. This CDR3 spans 12 amino acids. The DNA of the CDR3 is TGTGCCAGCAGCTTCCTAGTAGGTGAGCAGTTCTTC. Protein product: CASSFLVGEQFF.

The chain links TRBV5-1 to TRBJ1-3, with D perhaps TRBD1 (5 bases). CDR3 length equals 15 residues. CDR1 and CDR2 (germline): SGHRS, YFSETQ. V shed 0 bases and J shed 2 bases, with 9 bases lying between them. The CDR3 nucleotides read TGCGCCAGCAGCTTGGCGGGGGGGACTGGAAACACCATATATTTT. This sequence encodes CASSLAGGTGNTIYF.

CDR3 coding DNA: TGTGCCAGTAGTCCCCAGGGAAGGAGGAACAATCAGCCCCAGCATTTT. It is translated as CASSPQGRRNNQPQHF. The J gene is TRBJ1-5, the V gene TRBV19; tentative D call: TRBD1 (5 bases). Germline V gene lookup returns CDR1 LNHDA and CDR2 SQIVND (reference sequence). CDR3 length: 16 amino acids. With 5 bases removed from V and 3 bases from J, the gap between germline ends came to 17 bases.

This clone was seen a handful of times. This chain joins TRBV9 and TRBJ1-2, with D tentatively TRBD1 (5 bases). Germline V gene data show CDR1 as SGDLS and CDR2 as YYNGEE. There are 13 residues in the CDR3. Trimming stripped 3 bases from V and 4 bases from J, with 10 bases between. CDR3 residues: CASSGDRAYGYTF. As DNA, the CDR3 is TGTGCCAGCAGCGGAGACAGAGCCTATGGCTACACCTTC.

This clone came up once. The V gene is TRBV7-2, the J gene TRBJ2-1; D is undetermined. This CDR3 has 12 amino acids. Germline lookup yields CDR1 SGHTA and CDR2 FQGNSA. Trimming took 1 base from V and 8 from J, leaving 6 bases between them. For the CDR3, the DNA is TGTGCCAGCAGCTTAGTCGGTTATGAGCAGTTCTTC. Its translation: CASSLVGYEQFF.

About this clone: Other DNA sequences in this sample translate to the same CDR3. This rearrangement joins TRBV27 to TRBJ1-2; D may be TRBD1 (6 bases). This CDR3 region has 13 residues. V was clipped by 2 bases and J by 4 bases, with 8 bases between them. CDR1 and CDR2 from the germline V gene are MNHEY and SMNVEV (reference sequence). The CDR3 sequence: CASSLQGSYGYTF. CDR3 DNA sequence: TGTGCCAGCAGTTTACAGGGGAGCTATGGCTACACCTTC.

This clone was found a few times. The chain couples TRBV5-1 to TRBJ2-1; D is uncertain. The ends were cut back, 3 bases at V and 4 bases at J, with 14 bases in the middle. This CDR3 has 15 amino acids. The germline V gene encodes CDR1 SGHRS and CDR2 YFSETQ. The CDR3 nucleotides read TGCGCCAGCAGCTGGGGTCCAGGAAGTTACAATGAGCAGTTCTTC. Translating gives CASSWGPGSYNEQFF.